Below, one T cell receptor (beta chain) is given with its context. Its target is unknown. Reverse transcription of roughly 0.5 to 1 ug RNA was carried out with random hexamers. Amplification of TCR beta CDR3 was carried out by immunoSEQ multiplex PCR, which covered 54 Vbeta and 13 Jbeta segments. TCRdb ran MiXCR on the immunoSEQ multiplex PCR reads and lists one entry per CDR3 protein. The sample lists roughly 190,000 distinct CDR3 sequences; approximately 95% were seen once. This sample stems from a study of CD8 T cells in Susac syndrome. Notes on the study in general: The number of Susac-specific public clones found was 15 to 20 in total CD8+ repertoires and a few in CD8+ TEMRA repertoires.

TEMRA cells were FACS-enriched, and CD8+ and CD4+ T cells were isolated negatively. The origin of this receptor is a human donor with Susac syndrome. Sequenced sample: CD8+ T cells from PBMCs.

For the CDR3, the DNA is TGTGCCAGCAGTATTCCCCCAAGACTAGCGGGAGTTCTGTCCTACAATGAGCAGTTCTTC. Translation: CASSIPPRLAGVLSYNEQFF. The chain has TRBV28 and TRBJ2-1; 12 bases match TRBD2. CDR1 and CDR2 (germline): MDHEN, SYDVKM. J was trimmed by 1 base and V by 5 bases; bases with no gene match: 15. This CDR3 comprises 20 residues.